This is a list of T cell receptor beta chains from one sample in a study of shared clonotypes between healthy human individuals. Libraries were prepared by immunoSEQ multiplex PCR; TCRdb keeps only in-frame clonotypes and omits some of them. The data show some 1.4 million clones, approximately 96% seen once. Specimen: naive CD4+ T cells sorted from blood. The receptors shown here come from a man under 40 in good health. The CDR3 runs from the conserved cysteine through the conserved F or W. D genes are given only for firm matches. Size is omitted from some rows. Given values are once, few, many or a class for expanded clones.

cdr3_nt,cdr3_aa,d_call,j_call,clone_size,v_call
TGTGCCAGCTCACCACAGGGCACGGGACACTCTCTTGAAGCTTTCTTT,CASSPQGTGHSLEAFF,-,TRBJ1-1,-,TRBV18
TGTGCCAGCAGGGACGGGAGCTCCTACGAGCAGTACTTC,CASRDGSSYEQYF,-,TRBJ2-7,-,TRBV6-5
TGTGCCAGCAGCCACATCCAAGAGACCCAGTACTTC,CASSHIQETQYF,-,TRBJ2-5,-,TRBV14
TGTGCTAGTGGTTTGGTACCAATGTTGGGATTGGAGGGAGTTAGCACAGATACGCAGTATTTT,CASGLVPMLGLEGVSTDTQYF,-,TRBJ2-3,-,TRBV12-5
TGCGCCAGCAGCGCCGGACAGGGGTATGGCTACACCTTC,CASSAGQGYGYTF,TRBD1,TRBJ1-2,-,TRBV5-1
TGTGCCAGCAGTTTAATAGGGACAGTAACTAAGGCCCAGTACTTC,CASSLIGTVTKAQYF,TRBD1,TRBJ2-5,-,TRBV27
TGTGCCAGCAGCTCGGGGACCTTTACAACTAATGAAAAACTGTTTTTT,CASSSGTFTTNEKLFF,-,TRBJ1-4,-,TRBV7-9
TGCGCCAGCAGCCCTCGGGGCAGGCCCTACGAGCAGTACTTC,CASSPRGRPYEQYF,-,TRBJ2-7,-,TRBV4-1
TGCGCCAGCAGCCCCGTGGACAGGGGGCTAGAGACCCAGTACTTC,CASSPVDRGLETQYF,TRBD1,TRBJ2-5,-,TRBV4-1
TGTGCCAGCAGCTTGCGGCAGGGCAACGAGCAGTACTTC,CASSLRQGNEQYF,-,TRBJ2-7,-,TRBV7-2
TGTGCCAGCAGTGACTCGATGGGCCTAGCGGCAAACACCGGGGAGCTGTTTTTT,CASSDSMGLAANTGELFF,TRBD2,TRBJ2-2,-,TRBV6-4
TGCGCCAGCAGCACTGGGGACCCAGATACGCAGTATTTT,CASSTGDPDTQYF,-,TRBJ2-3,-,TRBV5-1
TGCGCCAGCAGCTTGGGGGCCGGGACAGGGAAGCACAATGAGCAGTTCTTC,CASSLGAGTGKHNEQFF,TRBD1,TRBJ2-1,-,TRBV5-1
TGTGCCAGCAGCTTAATTGGGGGCGGCACTGAAGCTTTCTTT,CASSLIGGGTEAFF,-,TRBJ1-1,once,TRBV13
TGTGCCAGTAGTATCGCCCGGGGGAGGGCTAATGAAAAACTGTTTTTT,CASSIARGRANEKLFF,-,TRBJ1-4,-,TRBV19
TGTGCTAGTGGCCGCGGACACGAGGGCAAACTAGCGTTAGAGACCCAGTACTTC,CASGRGHEGKLALETQYF,TRBD2,TRBJ2-5,-,TRBV12-5
TGTGCCATCAAGCACAGGGCGGACACTGAAGCTTTCTTT,CAIKHRADTEAFF,-,TRBJ1-1,-,TRBV10-3
TGTGCCAGCAGTTTATGGTGGAAGCGGGAGGGCACAGATACGCAGTATTTT,CASSLWWKREGTDTQYF,TRBD2,TRBJ2-3,-,TRBV27
TGTGCCAGCAATGAAGCGGGACTGGCTTTCTACGAGCAGTACTTC,CASNEAGLAFYEQYF,TRBD2,TRBJ2-7,-,TRBV28
TGTGCCAGCAGCCAAGTAGAGGCCAAACAGTTCAGGCGGGAGCAGTACTTC,CASSQVEAKQFRREQYF,-,TRBJ2-7,-,TRBV14
TGCGCCAGCAGCTTGGGAGCGGGAGGGCCGGGAGATACGCAGTATTTT,CASSLGAGGPGDTQYF,TRBD2,TRBJ2-3,-,TRBV5-1
TGTGCCAGCAGCTTAAATGGTCGTGAAGAGACCCAGTACTTC,CASSLNGREETQYF,-,TRBJ2-5,-,TRBV7-9
TGTGCCAGTAGTATCAACAGGGGCCCAACCTACGAGCAGTACTTC,CASSINRGPTYEQYF,TRBD1,TRBJ2-7,-,TRBV19
TGTGCCAGCAGCTTAGTTGGGACTAGCCGGCGGAATGAGCAGTTCTTC,CASSLVGTSRRNEQFF,TRBD2,TRBJ2-1,-,TRBV7-2
TGTGCCAGTACCCCGGGACTAGCGGACAATGAGCAGTTCTTC,CASTPGLADNEQFF,TRBD2,TRBJ2-1,once,TRBV19
TGTGCCACGGTCGGGGGGCAAGAGACCCAGTACTTC,CATVGGQETQYF,TRBD2,TRBJ2-5,once,TRBV28
TGCAGTGTCGATGGGGGGGAGAGGGAGTATTTT,CSVDGGEREYF,TRBD2,TRBJ2-3,-,TRBV20-1
TGTGCCAGTAGCTTCGACAGGGGAGGCAATCAGCCCCAGCATTTT,CASSFDRGGNQPQHF,TRBD1,TRBJ1-5,-,TRBV19
TGTGCCAGCAGCTTTAGCGGGATAACGAGTACGCAGTATTTT,CASSFSGITSTQYF,TRBD2,TRBJ2-3,-,TRBV7-9
TGTGCCAGCAGCTTAGTAGGAACAGGGAGCTCCTACGAGCAGTACTTC,CASSLVGTGSSYEQYF,-,TRBJ2-7,-,TRBV7-9
TGTGCCAGCTCACCACTGGGACTAGCGGGACGGAGCACAGATACGCAGTATTTT,CASSPLGLAGRSTDTQYF,TRBD2,TRBJ2-3,-,TRBV18
TGTGCCAGCAGCTTGTGGTTCGCTCCAGATACGCAGTATTTT,CASSLWFAPDTQYF,-,TRBJ2-3,-,TRBV5-6
TGCGCCAGCAGCTTGGGGCTAGCGGCTAGCTCCTACGAGCAGTACTTC,CASSLGLAASSYEQYF,TRBD2,TRBJ2-7,-,TRBV5-1
TGTGCCAGCCTGGGTGCAACTAATGAAAAACTGTTTTTT,CASLGATNEKLFF,-,TRBJ1-4,-,TRBV2
TGTGCCAGCAGCGTAGAGGCAGAGCCCTTTTTAGCTAATGAAAAACTGTTTTTT,CASSVEAEPFLANEKLFF,-,TRBJ1-4,-,TRBV9
TGTGCCAGCACCACAGGGCCGGAGCGGAACAATGAGCAGTTCTTC,CASTTGPERNNEQFF,-,TRBJ2-1,-,TRBV6-5
TGTGCCACCAGCAGAGTTAACGAGCAGTACTTC,CATSRVNEQYF,-,TRBJ2-7,-,TRBV15
TGTGCCAGCAGTTTAATAGCCCAAGAGACCCAGTACTTC,CASSLIAQETQYF,-,TRBJ2-5,-,TRBV27
TGCGCCAGCAGCGGGGGACTACTGAACAATGAGCAGTTCTTC,CASSGGLLNNEQFF,TRBD2,TRBJ2-1,-,TRBV5-1
TGTGCCACCAGCAGAGGGGGGGTGGATACGCAGTATTTT,CATSRGGVDTQYF,-,TRBJ2-3,-,TRBV15
TGTGCCAGCAGTAGGGTACAGAGTGGGGCCCAGTACTTC,CASSRVQSGAQYF,-,TRBJ2-5,-,TRBV27
TGTGCCAGCAGTTCCGGGACCACCGATTTCAATGAGCAGTTCTTC,CASSSGTTDFNEQFF,-,TRBJ2-1,-,TRBV7-6
TGTGCCAGCAGCGTTCCAGGGGGCAGGGAGCTGTTTTTT,CASSVPGGRELFF,TRBD1,TRBJ2-2,-,TRBV5-4
TGTGCCAGCAGCGACGGGATGGGGAAGACCCAGTACTTC,CASSDGMGKTQYF,-,TRBJ2-5,-,TRBV7-9
TGTGCCAGCAGCGTAGCGGTTTCTGGGGTGAACGTCCCCTACGAGCAGTACTTC,CASSVAVSGVNVPYEQYF,-,TRBJ2-7,-,TRBV9
TGTGCCAGTGTTGGGCGGGGCACGGAGACCCAGTACTTC,CASVGRGTETQYF,-,TRBJ2-5,-,TRBV19
TGTGCCAGCAGCCGCGCTCGAGGGGTCCATCAGCCCCAGCATTTT,CASSRARGVHQPQHF,-,TRBJ1-5,-,TRBV6-6
TGTGCCAGCACTATTAGGTCAGATACGCAGTATTTT,CASTIRSDTQYF,-,TRBJ2-3,-,TRBV7-9
TGTGCCAGCAGCTTAGCTACTCCGGGACCCCGCAACGAGCAGTTCTTC,CASSLATPGPRNEQFF,-,TRBJ2-1,-,TRBV7-2
TGCGCCAGCAGCTTGGTGGGACTAGCGGGCTACGAGCAGTACTTC,CASSLVGLAGYEQYF,TRBD2,TRBJ2-7,-,TRBV5-1
TGTGCCAGCAGTTGGACTAGCGGGGGGCTTAATGAGCAGTTCTTC,CASSWTSGGLNEQFF,TRBD2,TRBJ2-1,-,TRBV6-6
TGTGCCAGCAGCGCGGACCAGTACGAGCAGTACTTC,CASSADQYEQYF,-,TRBJ2-7,-,TRBV5-4
TGCAGTGCTACAGACTACGAGCAGTACTTC,CSATDYEQYF,-,TRBJ2-7,-,TRBV20-1